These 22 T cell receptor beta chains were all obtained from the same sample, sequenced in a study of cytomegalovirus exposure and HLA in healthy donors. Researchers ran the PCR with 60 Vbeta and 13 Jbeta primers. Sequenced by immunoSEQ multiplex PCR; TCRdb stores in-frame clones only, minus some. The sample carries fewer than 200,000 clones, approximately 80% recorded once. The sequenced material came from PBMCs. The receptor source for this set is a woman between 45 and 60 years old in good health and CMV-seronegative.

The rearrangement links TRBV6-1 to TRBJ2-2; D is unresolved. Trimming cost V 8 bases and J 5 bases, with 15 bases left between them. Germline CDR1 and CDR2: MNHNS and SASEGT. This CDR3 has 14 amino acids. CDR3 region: CASLPVYGTGELFF. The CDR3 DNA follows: TGTGCCAGCCTCCCTGTCTACGGTACCGGGGAGCTGTTTTTT.

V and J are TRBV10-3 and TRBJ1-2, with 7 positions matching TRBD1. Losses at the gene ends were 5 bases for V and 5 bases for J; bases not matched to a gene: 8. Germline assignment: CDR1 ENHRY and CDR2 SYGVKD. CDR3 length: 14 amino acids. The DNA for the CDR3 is TGTGCCATCAGTACAGGGGCGTCGGGATATGGCTACACCTTC. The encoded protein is CAISTGASGYGYTF.

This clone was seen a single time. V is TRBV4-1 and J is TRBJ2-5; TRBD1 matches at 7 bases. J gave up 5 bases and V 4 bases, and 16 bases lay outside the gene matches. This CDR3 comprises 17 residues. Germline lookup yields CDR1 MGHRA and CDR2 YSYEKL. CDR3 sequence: CASSPMRQGVLGETQYF. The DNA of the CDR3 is TGCGCCAGCAGCCCAATGAGGCAGGGGGTGTTGGGGGAGACCCAGTACTTC.

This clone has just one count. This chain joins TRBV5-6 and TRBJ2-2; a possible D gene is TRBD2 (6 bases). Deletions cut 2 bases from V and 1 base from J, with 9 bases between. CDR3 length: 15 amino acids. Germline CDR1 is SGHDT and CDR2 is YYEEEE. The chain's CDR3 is CASSFGGVNTGELFF. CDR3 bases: TGTGCCAGCAGCTTCGGGGGAGTGAACACCGGGGAGCTGTTTTTT.

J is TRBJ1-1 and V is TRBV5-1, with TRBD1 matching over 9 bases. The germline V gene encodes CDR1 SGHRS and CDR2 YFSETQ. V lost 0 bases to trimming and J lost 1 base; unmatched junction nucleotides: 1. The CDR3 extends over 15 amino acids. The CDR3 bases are TGCGCCAGCAGCTTGGTGGGACAGGGGAACACTGAAGCTTTCTTT. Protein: CASSLVGQGNTEAFF.

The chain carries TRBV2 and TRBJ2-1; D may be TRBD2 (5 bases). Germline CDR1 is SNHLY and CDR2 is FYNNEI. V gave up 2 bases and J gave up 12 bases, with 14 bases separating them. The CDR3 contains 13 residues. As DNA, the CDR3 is TGTGCCAGCAGTGAAAGTGAGTTAGCGAGGCAGTTCTTC. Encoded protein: CASSESELARQFF.

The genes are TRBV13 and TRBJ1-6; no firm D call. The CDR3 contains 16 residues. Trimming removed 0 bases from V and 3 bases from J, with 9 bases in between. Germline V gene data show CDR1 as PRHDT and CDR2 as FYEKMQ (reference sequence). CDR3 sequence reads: CASSLGPENYNSPLHF. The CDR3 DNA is TGTGCCAGCAGCTTAGGCCCAGAAAACTATAATTCACCCCTCCACTTT.

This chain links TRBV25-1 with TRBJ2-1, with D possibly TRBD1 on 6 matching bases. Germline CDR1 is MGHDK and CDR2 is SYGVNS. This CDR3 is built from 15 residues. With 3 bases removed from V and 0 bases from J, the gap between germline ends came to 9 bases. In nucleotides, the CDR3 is TGTGCCAGCAGTGACGGACAGAGCTCCTACAATGAGCAGTTCTTC. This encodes CASSDGQSSYNEQFF.

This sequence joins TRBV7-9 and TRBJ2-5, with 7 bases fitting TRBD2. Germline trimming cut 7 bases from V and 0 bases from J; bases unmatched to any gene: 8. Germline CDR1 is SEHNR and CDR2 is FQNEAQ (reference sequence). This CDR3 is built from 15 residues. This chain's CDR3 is CASTWDYLYQETQYF. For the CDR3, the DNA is TGTGCCAGCACCTGGGACTACCTGTACCAAGAGACCCAGTACTTC.

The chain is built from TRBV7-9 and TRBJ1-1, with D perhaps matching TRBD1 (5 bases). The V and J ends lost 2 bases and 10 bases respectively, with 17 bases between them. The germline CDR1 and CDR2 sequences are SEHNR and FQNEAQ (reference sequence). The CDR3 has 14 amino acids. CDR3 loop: CASSLTGAGRSAFF. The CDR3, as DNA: TGTGCCAGCAGCTTAACGGGTGCGGGACGCTCAGCTTTCTTT.

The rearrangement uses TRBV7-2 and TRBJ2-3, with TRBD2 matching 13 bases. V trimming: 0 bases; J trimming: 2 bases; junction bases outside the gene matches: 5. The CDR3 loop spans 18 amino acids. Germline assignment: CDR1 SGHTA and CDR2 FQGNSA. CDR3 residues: CASSLARLAGGLTDTQYF. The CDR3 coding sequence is TGTGCCAGCAGCTTAGCTCGACTAGCGGGGGGCCTCACAGATACGCAGTATTTT.

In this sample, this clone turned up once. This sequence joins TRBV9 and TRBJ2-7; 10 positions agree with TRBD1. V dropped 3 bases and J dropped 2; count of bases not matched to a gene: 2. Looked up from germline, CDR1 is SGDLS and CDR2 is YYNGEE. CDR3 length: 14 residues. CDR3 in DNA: TGTGCCAGCAGCGCGGGACAGGGGACCTACGAGCAGTACTTC. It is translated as CASSAGQGTYEQYF.

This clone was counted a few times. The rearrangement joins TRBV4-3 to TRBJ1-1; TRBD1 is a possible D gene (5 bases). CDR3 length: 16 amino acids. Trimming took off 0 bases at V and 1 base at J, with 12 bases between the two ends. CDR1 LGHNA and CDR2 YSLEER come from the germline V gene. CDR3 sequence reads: CASSQDISRENTEAFF. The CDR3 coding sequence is TGCGCCAGCAGCCAAGATATATCCAGGGAGAACACTGAAGCTTTCTTT.

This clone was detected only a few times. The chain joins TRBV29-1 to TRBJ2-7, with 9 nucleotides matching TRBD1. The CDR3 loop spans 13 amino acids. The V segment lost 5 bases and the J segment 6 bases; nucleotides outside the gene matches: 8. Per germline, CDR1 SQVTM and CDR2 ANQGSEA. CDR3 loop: CSVQGTGYVEQYF. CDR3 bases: TGCAGCGTTCAAGGGACAGGGTACGTCGAGCAGTACTTC.

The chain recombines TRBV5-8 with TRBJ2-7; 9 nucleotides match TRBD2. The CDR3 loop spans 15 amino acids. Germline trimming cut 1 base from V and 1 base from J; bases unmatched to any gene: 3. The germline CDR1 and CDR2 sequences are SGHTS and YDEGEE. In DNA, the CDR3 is TGTGCCAGCAGCTTGTCGCGGGGGGGATCCTACGAGCAGTACTTC. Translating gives CASSLSRGGSYEQYF.

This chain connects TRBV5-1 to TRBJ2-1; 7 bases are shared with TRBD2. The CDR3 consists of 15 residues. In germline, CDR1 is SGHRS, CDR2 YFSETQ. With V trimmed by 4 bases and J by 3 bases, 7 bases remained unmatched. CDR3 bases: TGCGCCAGCAGCCTAGGGGAGGGCGGCTACAATGAGCAGTTCTTC. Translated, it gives CASSLGEGGYNEQFF.

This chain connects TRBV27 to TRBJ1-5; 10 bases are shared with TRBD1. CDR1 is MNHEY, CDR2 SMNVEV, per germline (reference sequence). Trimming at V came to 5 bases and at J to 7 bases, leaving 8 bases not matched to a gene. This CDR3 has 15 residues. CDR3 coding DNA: TGTGCCAGCAGTCCTGACAGGGGGCTTAGACAGCCCCAGCATTTT. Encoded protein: CASSPDRGLRQPQHF.

The CDR3 DNA sequence: TGCGCCAGCAGCCAAGCAGACAGGGGGCTCACTGAAGCTTTCTTT. Encoded protein: CASSQADRGLTEAFF. V usage is TRBV4-1 and J usage is TRBJ1-1, with 10 bases lining up with TRBD1. The germline V gene encodes CDR1 MGHRA and CDR2 YSYEKL. Trimming took 1 base from V and 4 from J; bases not matched to a gene: 3. This CDR3 region has 15 residues.

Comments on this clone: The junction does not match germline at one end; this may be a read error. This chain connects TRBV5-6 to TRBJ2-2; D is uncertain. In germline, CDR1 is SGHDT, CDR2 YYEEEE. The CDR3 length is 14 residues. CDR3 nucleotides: TGTGCCAACAGCTTGGTCTATAACACCGGGGAGCTGTTTTTT. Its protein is CANSLVYNTGELFF.

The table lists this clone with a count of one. CDR3 loop: CASTVQGADTGELFF. DNA of the CDR3: TGTGCCAGCACGGTACAGGGGGCCGACACCGGGGAGCTGTTTTTT. The V gene is TRBV2, the J gene TRBJ2-2; 9 bases fit TRBD1. This CDR3 contains 15 residues. Germline V gene lookup returns CDR1 SNHLY and CDR2 FYNNEI. V dropped 7 bases and J dropped 3; count of bases not matched to a gene: 6.

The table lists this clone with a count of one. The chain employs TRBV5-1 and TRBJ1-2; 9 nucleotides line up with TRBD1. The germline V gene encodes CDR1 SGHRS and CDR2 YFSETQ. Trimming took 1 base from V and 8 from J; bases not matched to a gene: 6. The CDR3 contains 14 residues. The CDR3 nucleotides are TGCGCCAGCAGCTTGACACTTACAGGGGGCGGCTACACCTTC. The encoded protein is CASSLTLTGGGYTF.

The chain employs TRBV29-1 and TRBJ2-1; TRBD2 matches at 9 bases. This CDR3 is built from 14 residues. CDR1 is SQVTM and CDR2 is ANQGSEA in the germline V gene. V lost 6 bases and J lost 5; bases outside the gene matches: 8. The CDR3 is CSVHIAGDNNEQFF. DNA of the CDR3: TGCAGCGTACATATAGCGGGAGATAACAATGAGCAGTTCTTC.